The clone carrying this T cell receptor beta chain came up many times. This specimen belongs to a study of T cells in Graves' hyperthyroidism and ophthalmopathy. Study in general: Peripheral blood samples were taken at initial diagnosis, prior to any treatment.

When ophthalmopathy did not progress within 18 months, Graves' hyperthyroidism was considered stable. Based on clinical symptoms, serum thyroxine and TRAb, thyroid ultrasound and orbital computed tomography, diagnoses were reached. V was shortened by 1 base and J by 1 base, with 7 bases between the two germline ends. The CDR3 spans 14 residues. Per the germline V gene, CDR1 is MDHEN and CDR2 is SYDVKM. Researchers took RNA transcripts and amplified the TCR beta CDR3 regions from them. A set of HTBI primers served as the primers for a first-round RT-PCR of the TCR CDR3. TCRdb redid the calling of the multiplex PCR reads with MiXCR, one entry per CDR3 protein. The table shows about 690,000 distinct CDR3 sequences, with 17% occurring only once.

Material for sequencing was blood. This receptor was taken from a man aged 50 to 59 with Graves' hyperthyroidism. The V and J genes are TRBV28 and TRBJ1-1; D ambiguous. The CDR3 DNA reads as TGTGCCAGCAGTTTATCTGGCTGGAACACTGAAGCTTTCTTT. It encodes CASSLSGWNTEAFF.